The text below deals with one TCR beta chain. In this sample, this clone turned up once. This clone's antigen is unknown. Per-nucleotide qualities are absent, and no much larger clonotype sits a single base away. This specimen comes from a study of PD-L1 blockade in urothelial cancer (dated by TCRdb to about 2017). Regarding the research as a whole: Every patient began therapy around 2014 and was given atezolizumab 1,200 mg intravenously every 3 weeks. About 90% of the roughly 29 patients were males with bladder-origin urothelial cancer, and about two thirds of the roughly 30 reported a prior smoking history. An ECOG performance status of 0 or 1 was recorded for the patients, and 0 to 3 prior chemotherapy regimens had been received by the patients. Blood samples were analyzed at two time points: 3 weeks after treatment start (second dose) and 6 weeks after treatment start. Blood samples yielded a median of about 150,000 T cells and tens of thousands of unique TCRs, with median clonality 0.080. The study was an exploratory multi-omic analysis of somatic, immune and clinical correlates of response to PD-L1 blockade with atezolizumab in urothelial cancer. Pretreatment tumor samples and matched peripheral blood, collected serially before and after atezolizumab treatment, underwent TCR sequencing. Durable clinical benefit meant progression-free survival longer than 6 months, and TCR features were also tested against progression-free and overall survival. In the same patients who had TCR sequencing, pretreatment tumors also underwent whole exome sequencing and RNA sequencing. Durable clinical benefit was achieved by nine patients and was not achieved by 20 patients. Pretreatment blood TCR-seq was available for around 29 patients, at least one posttreatment blood collection was obtained for 25 or so patients, and tumor TCR-seq was available for 25 or so patients.

The paper's findings and limits, for the study overall: At 3 weeks after the start of treatment, tumor-associated TCR clones in peripheral blood had expanded more in patients with durable benefit (n ≈ 24, p = 0.022). A pretreatment peripheral blood TCR clonality below the median was linked to improved progression-free and overall survival. Small sample size (n of about 30) and many exploratory analyses mean the results are intended to be hypothesis-generating.

Synthetic TCR analog templates were spiked into each PCR to estimate absolute template abundance from read counts. The immunoSEQ assay was used to amplify TCRbeta CDR3 regions from genomic DNA with bias-controlled V and J gene primers. Sequencing of rearranged TCRbeta segments was performed at approximately 20X coverage. The authors processed their data as follows. Clustering was used to correct sequencing errors, and CDR3s were annotated against IMGT to assign V, D and J genes. Downstream analyses used only productive TCRbeta rearrangements, leaving out any out-of-frame or stop-codon sequences. Clonality was computed as one minus Shannon entropy normalized by the log of the number of unique productive sequences. Clones differing between time points or between blood and tumor were identified using Fisher's exact test with Benjamini-Hochberg correction, with an adjusted p below 0.01 applied as the threshold. Held by TCRdb, this immuneACCESS table contains in-frame sequences only and omits some clones. Under half of the omission traces to an unresolved V gene where checked; the cause of the rest is unknown. Clone size and the V and J calls come from that table; the DNA yielded D and trimming. The sample records about 39,000 clones, 85% to 90% of which are singletons. The top ten clonotypes cover 1.5% to 2% of the sample.

CDR1 and CDR2 are drawn from the germline V gene: SNHLY, FYNNEI. Taken from cysteine to phenylalanine, the CDR3 has 14 residues. Only the CDR3 part of the read is kept: 42 bases, read in frame from the first base. V lost 6 bases and J lost 7 bases, and the count of bases not matched to a germline gene is 11. A total of 25 to 30 patients with locally advanced or metastatic urothelial carcinoma, treated at Memorial Sloan Kettering on a trial protocol, made up the cohort. Peripheral blood mononuclear cells were collected pretreatment and during treatment, with between 1 and 8 total time points per patient. The Qiagen DNeasy Blood extraction kit was used to purify genomic DNA from total PBMCs and tumor samples. PBMCs were collected pretreatment and during treatment, and were isolated and stored as previously described.

This sample comprised PBMCs, obtained around atezolizumab (anti-PD-L1) treatment. This clonotype was obtained from a man aged 55 to 69 with urothelial cancer. Here the chain combines TRBV2 and TRBJ1-2; the central 7 bases match TRBD1. The nucleotide sequence is TGTGCCAGCAGCCTGGCAGGGGGATTGGGTGGCTACACCTTC. This translates into CASSLAGGLGGYTF.